This T cell receptor beta chain was documented in a study of blood T cell repertoires in COVID-19. The protocol was immunoSEQ multiplex PCR, while the TCRdb copy is restricted to in-frame clones and leaves out a portion. Among about 7,800 clones, about 84% were seen once, and the ten largest hold 15% to 20%. This CDR3 has 13 amino acids. Germline assignment: CDR1 SGHRS and CDR2 YFSETQ. The V gene lost 1 base and the J gene lost 6 bases, with 11 bases spanning the gap. This TCR was recovered from a woman aged 60 to 75 with active COVID-19. Material: peripheral blood. The rearrangement links TRBV5-1 to TRBJ2-7; weak D call: TRBD2 (6 bases). CDR3 loop: CASSLYAGLEQYF. DNA for the CDR3: TGCGCCAGCAGCTTGTATGCGGGACTCGAGCAGTACTTC.